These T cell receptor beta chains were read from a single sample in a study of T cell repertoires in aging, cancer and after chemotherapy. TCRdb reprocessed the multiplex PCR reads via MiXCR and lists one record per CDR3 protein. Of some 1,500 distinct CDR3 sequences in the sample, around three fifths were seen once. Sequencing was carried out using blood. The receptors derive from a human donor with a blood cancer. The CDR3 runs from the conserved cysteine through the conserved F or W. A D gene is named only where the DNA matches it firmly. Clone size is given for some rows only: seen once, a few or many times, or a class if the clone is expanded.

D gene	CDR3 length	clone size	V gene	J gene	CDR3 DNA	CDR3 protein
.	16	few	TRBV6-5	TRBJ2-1	TGTGCCAGCAGTTCCCGGGGGCCTTACTCCTACAATGAGCAGTTCTTC	CASSSRGPYSYNEQFF
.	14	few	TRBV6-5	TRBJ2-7	TGTGCCAGCAGTTACGGGACAACCTCCTACGAGCAGTACTTC	CASSYGTTSYEQYF
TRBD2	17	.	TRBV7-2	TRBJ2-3	TGTGCCAGTACGGGAAGTGGTTCGGGACTATGGACAGATACGCAGTATTTT	CASTGSGSGLWTDTQYF
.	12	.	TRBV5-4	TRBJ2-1	TGTGCCAGCAGCTTGCGGGACTCCGAGCAGTTCTTC	CASSLRDSEQFF
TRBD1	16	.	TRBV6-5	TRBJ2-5	TGTGCCAGCAGCCTTCGGACAGGGGGCCTGAGAGAGACCCAGTACTTC	CASSLRTGGLRETQYF
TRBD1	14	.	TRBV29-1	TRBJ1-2	TGCAGCGTGGGAACAGGGGGTACTAACTATGGCTACACCTTC	CSVGTGGTNYGYTF
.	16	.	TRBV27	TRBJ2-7	TGTGCCAGCACGGGCGGACGCCCCCCGAGCTCCTACGAGCAGTACTTC	CASTGGRPPSSYEQYF
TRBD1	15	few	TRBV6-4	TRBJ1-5	TGTGCCAGCAGTTACCACGGACAGGGTAATCAGCCCCAGCATTTT	CASSYHGQGNQPQHF
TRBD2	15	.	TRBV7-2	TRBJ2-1	TGTGCCAGCAGCTTAGCATGGACTAGCAACAATGAGCAGTTCTTC	CASSLAWTSNNEQFF
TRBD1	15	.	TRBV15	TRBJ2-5	TGTGCCACCAGCAGATATACAGGGGGCGCCGAGACCCAGTACTTC	CATSRYTGGAETQYF
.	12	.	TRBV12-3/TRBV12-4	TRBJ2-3	TGTGCCAGCCAGACAGGCACAGATACGCAGTATTTT	CASQTGTDTQYF
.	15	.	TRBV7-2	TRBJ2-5	TGTGCCAGCAGCTTCGGGGGTAGGAGCCAAGAGACCCAGTACTTC	CASSFGGRSQETQYF
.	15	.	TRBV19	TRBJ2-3	TGTGCCAGTAGTATACCAGGGGCCTACACAGATACGCAGTATTTT	CASSIPGAYTDTQYF
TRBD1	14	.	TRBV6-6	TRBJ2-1	TGTGCCAGCAGGTCCGGGACAGGGGGCAATGAGCAGTTCTTC	CASRSGTGGNEQFF
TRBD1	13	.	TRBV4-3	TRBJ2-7	TGCGCCAGCAGCCGCGGGACAGGCTACGAGCAGTACTTC	CASSRGTGYEQYF
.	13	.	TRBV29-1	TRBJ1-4	TGCAGCGTTGCATGGTTTGGGGCTGAAAAACTGTTTTTT	CSVAWFGAEKLFF
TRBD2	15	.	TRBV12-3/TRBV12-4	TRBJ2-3	TGTGCCAGCAGTTTGAGCGGGAGGGCCACAGATACGCAGTATTTT	CASSLSGRATDTQYF
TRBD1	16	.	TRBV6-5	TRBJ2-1	TGTGCCAGCAGTACTTACGGGACAGGGGTAGTCAATGAGCAGTTCTTC	CASSTYGTGVVNEQFF
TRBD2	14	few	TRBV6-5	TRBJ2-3	TGTGCCAGCAGTTTAGCGGGAGAGACAGATACGCAGTATTTT	CASSLAGETDTQYF
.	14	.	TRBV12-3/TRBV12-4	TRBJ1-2	TGTGCCAGCAGTTTATTGGCCTTTGGGGAGGGCTACACCTTC	CASSLLAFGEGYTF
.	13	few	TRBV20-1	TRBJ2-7	TGCAGTGCCAGACCTCCGGGGCCCTACGAGCAGTACTTC	CSARPPGPYEQYF
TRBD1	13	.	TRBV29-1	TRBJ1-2	TGCAGCGTTGTGGCAGGGGGCGACTATGGCTACACCTTC	CSVVAGGDYGYTF
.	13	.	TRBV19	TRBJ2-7	TGTGCCAGTACCCCGCGGGGCAGCTACGAGCAGTACTTC	CASTPRGSYEQYF
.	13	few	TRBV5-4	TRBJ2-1	TGTGCCAGCAGCGGGGGAGGCTACAATGAGCAGTTCTTC	CASSGGGYNEQFF
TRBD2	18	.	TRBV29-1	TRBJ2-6	TGCAGCGTTGATACCACCCCGGGGGACTACTCTGGGGCCAACGTCCTGACTTTC	CSVDTTPGDYSGANVLTF
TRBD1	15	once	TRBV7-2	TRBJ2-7	TGTGCCAGCAGCCCCAGACAGGGACCCCCCTACGAGCAGTACTTC	CASSPRQGPPYEQYF
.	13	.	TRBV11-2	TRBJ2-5	TGTGCCAGCAGCTTAGGATATATGGAGACCCAGTACTTC	CASSLGYMETQYF
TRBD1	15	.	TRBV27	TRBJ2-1	TGTGCCAGCAGTCTCGGGACAGGGTGGCGTAATGAGCAGTTCTTC	CASSLGTGWRNEQFF
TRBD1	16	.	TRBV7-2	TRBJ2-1	TGTGCCAGCAGCTTAGACCGGGACAGGGCCTACAATGAGCAGTTCTTC	CASSLDRDRAYNEQFF
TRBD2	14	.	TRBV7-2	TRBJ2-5	TGTGCCAGCAGCTTTAGGGATAGCGGGGCCACCCAGTACTTC	CASSFRDSGATQYF
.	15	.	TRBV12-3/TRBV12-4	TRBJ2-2	TGTGCCAGCAGTGAAGGGGGGGCTAACACCGGGGAGCTGTTTTTT	CASSEGGANTGELFF
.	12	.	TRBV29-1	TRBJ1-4	TGCAGCGGGCTAGGGGAGGGTGAAAAACTGTTTTTT	CSGLGEGEKLFF
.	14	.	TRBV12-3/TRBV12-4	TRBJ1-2	TGTGCCAGCAGTTTAGCGGGGGGAGGGTTTGGCTACACCTTC	CASSLAGGGFGYTF
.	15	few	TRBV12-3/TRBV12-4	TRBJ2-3	TGTGCCAGCAATGGGGCAGGTCTCGGGACAGATACGCAGTATTTT	CASNGAGLGTDTQYF
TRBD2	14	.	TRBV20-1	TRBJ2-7	TGCAGTGCTAGAGATCTAGCGGGTATCTACGAGCAGTACTTC	CSARDLAGIYEQYF
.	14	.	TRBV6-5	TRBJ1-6	TGTGCCAGCAGTTACGGTCGGGTAAATTCACCCCTCCACTTT	CASSYGRVNSPLHF
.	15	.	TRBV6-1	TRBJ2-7	TGTGCCAGCAGTGATGGAGTTTGGTTGACACTCGAGCAGTACTTC	CASSDGVWLTLEQYF
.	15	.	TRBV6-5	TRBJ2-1	TGTGCCACCAGTGGGGGGGCGGGAACCAACAATGAGCAGTTCTTC	CATSGGAGTNNEQFF
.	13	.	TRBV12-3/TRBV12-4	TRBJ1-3	TGTGCCAGCAGCCCAGGCCCGGAGAGCACCATATATTTT	CASSPGPESTIYF
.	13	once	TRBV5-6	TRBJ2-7	TGTGCCAGCAGCGTGGGACTTCTCTACGAGCAGTACTTC	CASSVGLLYEQYF
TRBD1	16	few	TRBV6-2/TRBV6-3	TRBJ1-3	TGTGCCAGCAGGCCCACGACAGGGACCTCTGGAAACACCATATATTTT	CASRPTTGTSGNTIYF
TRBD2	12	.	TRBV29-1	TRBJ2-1	TGCAGCGTTGTAGCGGGAGTAGGCGAGCAGTTCTTC	CSVVAGVGEQFF
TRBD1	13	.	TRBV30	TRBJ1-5	TGTGCCTGGACGGGACAGGGTGGCCAGCCCCAGCATTTT	CAWTGQGGQPQHF
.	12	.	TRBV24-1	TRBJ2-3	TGTGCCACCAGTGATTATACAGATACGCAGTATTTT	CATSDYTDTQYF
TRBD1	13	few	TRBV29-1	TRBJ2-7	TGCAGCGTTCAAGGACAGGGACTGTACGAGCAGTACTTC	CSVQGQGLYEQYF
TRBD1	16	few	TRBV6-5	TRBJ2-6	TGTGCCAGCAGTTACTCGTTCGTACAGGGGGCCCACGTCCTGACTTTC	CASSYSFVQGAHVLTF
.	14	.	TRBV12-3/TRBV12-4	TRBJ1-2	TGTGCCAGCAGAAGCGGGAAACAGGGTCGTGGCTACACCTTC	CASRSGKQGRGYTF
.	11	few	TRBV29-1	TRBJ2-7	TGCAGCGTTGGCCTAAGCTACGAGCAGTACTTC	CSVGLSYEQYF
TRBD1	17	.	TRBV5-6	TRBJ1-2	TGTGCCAGCAGCACCCCGGGACAGGGAGGGTCGGGCTATGGCTACACCTTC	CASSTPGQGGSGYGYTF
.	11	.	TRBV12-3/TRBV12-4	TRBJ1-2	TGTGCCAGCAGTTTAAGTCGTGGCTACACCTTC	CASSLSRGYTF
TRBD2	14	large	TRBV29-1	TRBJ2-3	TGCAGCGTTGAAGTCAGCGGGAGGACAGATACGCAGTATTTT	CSVEVSGRTDTQYF
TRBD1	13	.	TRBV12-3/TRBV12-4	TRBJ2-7	TGTGCCAGCAGGCCGGGGACAGCATACGAGCAGTACTTC	CASRPGTAYEQYF
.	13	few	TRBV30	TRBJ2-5	TGTGCCTGGAGTGTAGGGGGGGCAGAGACCCAGTACTTC	CAWSVGGAETQYF
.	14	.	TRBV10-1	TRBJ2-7	TGTGCCAGCAGTTTCGAAGGAGGGGGCTACGAGCAGTACTTC	CASSFEGGGYEQYF
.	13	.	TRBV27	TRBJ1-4	TGTGCCAGCAGGGGAGGGGTTGGTGAAAAACTGTTTTTT	CASRGGVGEKLFF
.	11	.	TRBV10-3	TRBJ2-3	TGTGCCATCAGGGACAGAGATACGCAGTATTTT	CAIRDRDTQYF